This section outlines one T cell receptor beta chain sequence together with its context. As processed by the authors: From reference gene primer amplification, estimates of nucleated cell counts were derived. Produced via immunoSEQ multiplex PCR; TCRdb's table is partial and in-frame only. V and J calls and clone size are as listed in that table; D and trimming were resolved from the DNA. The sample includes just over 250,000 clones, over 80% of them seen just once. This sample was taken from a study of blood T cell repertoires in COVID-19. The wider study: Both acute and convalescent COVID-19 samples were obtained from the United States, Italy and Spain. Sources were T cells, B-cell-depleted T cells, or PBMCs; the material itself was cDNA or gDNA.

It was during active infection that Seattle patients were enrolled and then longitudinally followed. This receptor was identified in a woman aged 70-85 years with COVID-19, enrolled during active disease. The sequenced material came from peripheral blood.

The CDR3 protein is CASSTTGRRNTEAFF. CDR3 DNA sequence: TGTGCCAGCAGCACGACAGGGCGTCGGAACACTGAAGCTTTCTTT. The V call is TRBV21-1, the J call TRBJ1-1; the D call in the table, TRBD1, was not verified against the DNA. TRBV21-1 is listed as a pseudogene. This CDR3 comprises 15 residues.